This TCR beta chain was captured in a study of control samples from healthy donors and cancer patients (dated by TCRdb to the early 2020s). Receptor libraries were prepared by the immunoSEQ multiplex PCR assay. This is the immuneACCESS table as TCRdb keeps it, with only in-frame sequences that have V and J called. A part of the clones is gone; compared with another copy, unresolved V genes explain less than half, and the rest is unexplained. This sample lists some 110,000 clones; roughly nine tenths were detected once. Jointly, the top ten make up approximately 1% of the sample. Via the germline V gene, CDR1 is SNHLY and CDR2 FYNNEI. V is pared back by 10 bases and J by 1 base, with 10 bases lying between the germline termini. From the cysteine through the phenylalanine, the CDR3 covers 12 amino acids. The sequence is cut down to CDR3 DNA, 36 bases in frame from base 1. As concerns this clone: Which antigen it targets is not known. One base away there is no much larger clone; base qualities are not given.

The V and J genes are TRBV2 and TRBJ1-1, with the D gene call left open. The sequenced sample was PBMCs. The sequence derives from a woman between 45 and 65 years old with colorectal cancer. Here is the DNA: TGTGCCACCGCGGGCTGGAACACTGAAGCTTTCTTT. Its translation is CATAGWNTEAFF.